This T cell receptor beta chain was observed in a study of CD8+ T cells in alopecia areata. The sample's treatment: oral pan-JAK inhibitor, 5-10 mg twice daily. Extracted from the samples, RNA was reverse transcribed into cDNA to serve as the sequencing template. Measured with immunoSEQ multiplex PCR; TCRdb has only the in-frame clones, and not every one. This table has about 200,000 clones, 64% appearing once. CDR3 length equals 13 residues. V was clipped by 5 bases and J by 2 bases, with 7 bases between them. Germline CDR1 and CDR2: SGHTA and FQGNSA. The source was CD4+ T cells sorted from blood, collected at week 4, from a patient treated with tofacitinib. The source is a human donor with alopecia areata. The gene calls are TRBV7-2 and TRBJ2-1; D perhaps matches TRBD2 (5 bases). In nucleotides, the CDR3 is TGTGCCAGCAGCCTGGGAGCCTACAATGAGCAGTTCTTC. This translates into CASSLGAYNEQFF.